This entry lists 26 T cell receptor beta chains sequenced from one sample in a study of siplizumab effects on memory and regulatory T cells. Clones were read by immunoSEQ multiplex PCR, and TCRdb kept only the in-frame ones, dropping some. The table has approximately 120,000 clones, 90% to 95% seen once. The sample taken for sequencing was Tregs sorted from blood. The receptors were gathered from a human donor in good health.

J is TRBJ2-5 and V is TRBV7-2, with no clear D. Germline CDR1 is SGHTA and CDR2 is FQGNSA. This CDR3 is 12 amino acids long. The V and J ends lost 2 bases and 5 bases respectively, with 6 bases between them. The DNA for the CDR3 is TGTGCCAGCAGCTTACGCCCCGAGACCCAGTACTTC. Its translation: CASSLRPETQYF.

CDR3 bases: TGTGCCAGCAGTTACTCGGGGTTGGGTACGCAGTATTTT. Its protein is CASSYSGLGTQYF. This sequence joins TRBV6-5 and TRBJ2-3, with unresolved D. Germline V CDR1 and CDR2: MNHEY, SVGAGI. The CDR3 has 13 amino acids. V was trimmed by 0 bases and J by 8 bases, leaving 9 bases between them.

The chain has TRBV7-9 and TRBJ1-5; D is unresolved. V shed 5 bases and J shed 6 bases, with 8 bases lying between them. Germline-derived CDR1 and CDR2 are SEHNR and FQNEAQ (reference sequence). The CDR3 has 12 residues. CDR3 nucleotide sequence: TGTGCCAGCAGCAAGGATGGTCAGCCCCAGCATTTT. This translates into CASSKDGQPQHF.

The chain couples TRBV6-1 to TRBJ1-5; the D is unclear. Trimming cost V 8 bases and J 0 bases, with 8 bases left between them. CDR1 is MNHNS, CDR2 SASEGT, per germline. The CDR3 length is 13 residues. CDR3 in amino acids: CASRVSSNQPQHF. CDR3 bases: TGTGCCAGCCGAGTTAGTAGCAATCAGCCCCAGCATTTT.

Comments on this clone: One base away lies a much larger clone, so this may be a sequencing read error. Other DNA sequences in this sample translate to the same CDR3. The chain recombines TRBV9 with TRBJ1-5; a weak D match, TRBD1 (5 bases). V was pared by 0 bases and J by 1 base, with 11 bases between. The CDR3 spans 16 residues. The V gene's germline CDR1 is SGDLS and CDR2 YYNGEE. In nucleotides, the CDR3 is TGTGCCAGCAGCGTAGCTTTAGGGGAGAGCAATCAGCCCCAGCATTTT. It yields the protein CASSVALGESNQPQHF. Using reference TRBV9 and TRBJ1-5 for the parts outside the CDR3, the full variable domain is DSGVTQTPKHLITATGQRVTLRCSPRSGDLSVYWYQQSLDQGLQFLIQYYNGEERAKGNILERFSAQQFPDLHSELNLSSLELGDSALYFCASSVALGESNQPQHFGDGTRLSIL.

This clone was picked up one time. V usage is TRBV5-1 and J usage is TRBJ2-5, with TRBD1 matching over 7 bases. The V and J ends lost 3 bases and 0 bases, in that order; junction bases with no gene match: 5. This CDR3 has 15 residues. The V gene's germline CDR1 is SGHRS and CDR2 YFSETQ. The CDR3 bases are TGCGCCAGCAGCTCCGACAGGGTGTACCAAGAGACCCAGTACTTC. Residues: CASSSDRVYQETQYF.

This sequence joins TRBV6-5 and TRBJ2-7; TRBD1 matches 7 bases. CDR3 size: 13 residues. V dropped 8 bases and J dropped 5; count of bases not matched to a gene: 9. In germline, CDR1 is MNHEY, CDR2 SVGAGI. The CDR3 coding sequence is TGTGCCAGCTCCCTCGACAGGGTGAACGAGCAGTACTTC. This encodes CASSLDRVNEQYF.

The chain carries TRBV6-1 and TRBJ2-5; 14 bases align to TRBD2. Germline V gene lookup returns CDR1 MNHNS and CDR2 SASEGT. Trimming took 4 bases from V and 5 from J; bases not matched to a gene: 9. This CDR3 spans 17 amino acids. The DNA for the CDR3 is TGTGCCAGCAGTGGACCCGGGACTAGCGGGAGTCGGGAGACCCAGTACTTC. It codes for CASSGPGTSGSRETQYF.

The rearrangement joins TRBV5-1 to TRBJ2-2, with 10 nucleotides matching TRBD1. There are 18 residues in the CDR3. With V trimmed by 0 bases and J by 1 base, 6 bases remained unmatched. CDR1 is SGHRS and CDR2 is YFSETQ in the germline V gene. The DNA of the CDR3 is TGCGCCAGCAGCTTGGGCGGGACAGGGGTTCTGAACACCGGGGAGCTGTTTTTT. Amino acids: CASSLGGTGVLNTGELFF.

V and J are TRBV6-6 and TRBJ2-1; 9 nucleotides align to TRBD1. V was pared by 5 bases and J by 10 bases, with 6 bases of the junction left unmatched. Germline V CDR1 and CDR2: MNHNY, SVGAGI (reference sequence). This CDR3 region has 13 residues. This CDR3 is CASSTDRGWEQFF. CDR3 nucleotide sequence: TGTGCCAGCAGTACGGACAGGGGATGGGAGCAGTTCTTC.

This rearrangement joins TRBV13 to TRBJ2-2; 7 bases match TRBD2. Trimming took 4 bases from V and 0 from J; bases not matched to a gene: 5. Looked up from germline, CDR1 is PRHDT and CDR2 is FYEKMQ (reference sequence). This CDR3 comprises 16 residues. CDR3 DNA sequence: TGTGCCAGCAGCTGGGAGGGCGGGACGAACACCGGGGAGCTGTTTTTT. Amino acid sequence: CASSWEGGTNTGELFF. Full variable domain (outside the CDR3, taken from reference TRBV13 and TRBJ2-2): AAGVIQSPRHLIKEKRETATLKCYPIPRHDTVYWYQQGPGQDPQFLISFYEKMQSDKGSIPDRFSAQQFSDYHSELNMSSLELGDSALYFCASSWEGGTNTGELFFGEGSRLTVL.

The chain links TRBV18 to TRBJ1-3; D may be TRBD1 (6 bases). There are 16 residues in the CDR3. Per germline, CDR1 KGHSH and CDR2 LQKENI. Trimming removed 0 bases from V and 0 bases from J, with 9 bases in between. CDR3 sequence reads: CASSPPGGGSGNTIYF. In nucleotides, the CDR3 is TGTGCCAGCTCACCACCGGGAGGGGGCTCTGGAAACACCATATATTTT.

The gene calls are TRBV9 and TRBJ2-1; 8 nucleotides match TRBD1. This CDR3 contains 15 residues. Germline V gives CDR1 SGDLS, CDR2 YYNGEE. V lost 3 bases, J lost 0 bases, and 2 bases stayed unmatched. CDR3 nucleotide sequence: TGTGCCAGCAGCGCGACAGGGGACTCCTACAATGAGCAGTTCTTC. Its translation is CASSATGDSYNEQFF.

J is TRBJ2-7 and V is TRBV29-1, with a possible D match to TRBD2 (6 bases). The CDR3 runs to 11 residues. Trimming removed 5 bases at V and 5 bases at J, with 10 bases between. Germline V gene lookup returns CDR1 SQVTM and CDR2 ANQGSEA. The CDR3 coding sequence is TGCAGCGTTCTGGGACTGGACGAGCAGTACTTC. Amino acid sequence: CSVLGLDEQYF.

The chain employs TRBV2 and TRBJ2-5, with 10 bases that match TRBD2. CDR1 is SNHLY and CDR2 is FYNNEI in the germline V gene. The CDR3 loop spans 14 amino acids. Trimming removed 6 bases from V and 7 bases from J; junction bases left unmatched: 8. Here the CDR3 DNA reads TGTGCCAGCAGGAGCGGGGGGGCCGAAGTGACCCAGTACTTC. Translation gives CASRSGGAEVTQYF.

The CDR3 DNA reads as TGTGCCAGCAGATTAAACGGGGGGACTGCTATCGGGGAGCTGTTTTTT. Translation gives CASRLNGGTAIGELFF. This chain joins TRBV11-2 and TRBJ2-2; 7 nucleotides match TRBD2. The CDR3 spans 16 residues. Unmatched junction bases numbered 14, after V lost 6 bases and J lost 7 bases. CDR1 and CDR2 (germline): SGHAT, FQNNGV.

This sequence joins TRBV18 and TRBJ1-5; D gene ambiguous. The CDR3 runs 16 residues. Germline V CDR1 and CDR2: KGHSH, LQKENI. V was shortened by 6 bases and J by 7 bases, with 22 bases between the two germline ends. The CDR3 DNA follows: TGTGCCAGCTCCATCAATGATTTGGCCTTCGGGCAGCCCCAGCATTTT. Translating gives CASSINDLAFGQPQHF.

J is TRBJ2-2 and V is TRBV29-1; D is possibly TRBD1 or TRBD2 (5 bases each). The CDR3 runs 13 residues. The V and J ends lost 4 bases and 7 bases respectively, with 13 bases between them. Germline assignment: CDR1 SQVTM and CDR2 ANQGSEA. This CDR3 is CSVGWGKNGELFF. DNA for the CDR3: TGCAGCGTTGGGTGGGGGAAAAACGGGGAGCTGTTTTTT.

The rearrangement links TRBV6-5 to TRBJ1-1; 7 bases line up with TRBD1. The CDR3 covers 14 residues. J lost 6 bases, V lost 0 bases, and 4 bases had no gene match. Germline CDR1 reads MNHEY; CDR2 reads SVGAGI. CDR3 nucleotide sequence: TGTGCCAGCAGTTACTCGAGACAGGGAGCTGAAGCTTTCTTT. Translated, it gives CASSYSRQGAEAFF.

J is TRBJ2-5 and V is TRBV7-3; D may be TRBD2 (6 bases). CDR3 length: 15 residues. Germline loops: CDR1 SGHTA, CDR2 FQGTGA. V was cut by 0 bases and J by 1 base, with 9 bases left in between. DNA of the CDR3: TGTGCCAGCAGCTTAACGACTAGTCTCCAAGAGACCCAGTACTTC. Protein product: CASSLTTSLQETQYF.

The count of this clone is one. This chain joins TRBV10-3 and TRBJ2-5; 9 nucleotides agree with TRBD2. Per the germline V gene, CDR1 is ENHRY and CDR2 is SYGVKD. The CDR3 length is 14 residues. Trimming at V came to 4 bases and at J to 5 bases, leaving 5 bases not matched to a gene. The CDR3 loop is CAISVAGAGETQYF. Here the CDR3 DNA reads TGTGCCATCAGTGTAGCGGGGGCGGGGGAGACCCAGTACTTC.

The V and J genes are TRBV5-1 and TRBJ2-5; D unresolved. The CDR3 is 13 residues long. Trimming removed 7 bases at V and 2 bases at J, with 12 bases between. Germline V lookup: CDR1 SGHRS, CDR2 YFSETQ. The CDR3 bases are TGCGCCAGCTCTTCAGCCCTTCAAGAGACCCAGTACTTC. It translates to CASSSALQETQYF.

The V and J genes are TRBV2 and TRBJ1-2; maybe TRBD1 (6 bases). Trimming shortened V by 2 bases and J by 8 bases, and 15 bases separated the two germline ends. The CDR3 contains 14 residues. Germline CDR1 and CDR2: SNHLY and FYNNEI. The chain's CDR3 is CASSESRGAGGYTF. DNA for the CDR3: TGTGCCAGCAGTGAATCCCGGGGGGCTGGCGGCTACACCTTC.

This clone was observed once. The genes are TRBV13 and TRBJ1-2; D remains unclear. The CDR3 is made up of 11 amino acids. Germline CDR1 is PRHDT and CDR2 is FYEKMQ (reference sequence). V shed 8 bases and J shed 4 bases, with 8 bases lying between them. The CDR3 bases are TGTGCCAGCGGGTTGGCCTATGGCTACACCTTC. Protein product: CASGLAYGYTF.

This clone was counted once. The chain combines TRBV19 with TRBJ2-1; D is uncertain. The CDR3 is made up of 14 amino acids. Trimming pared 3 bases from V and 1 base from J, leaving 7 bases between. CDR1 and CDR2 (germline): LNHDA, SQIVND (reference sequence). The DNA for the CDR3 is TGTGCCAGTAGTATCCGAAATTCCTACAATGAGCAGTTCTTC. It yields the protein CASSIRNSYNEQFF.

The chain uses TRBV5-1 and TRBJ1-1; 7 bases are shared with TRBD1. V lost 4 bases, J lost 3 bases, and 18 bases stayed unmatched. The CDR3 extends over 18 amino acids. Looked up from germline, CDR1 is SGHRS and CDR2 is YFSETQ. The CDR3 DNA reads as TGCGCCAGCAGCCGTGTCGTAGCAGGGGGTGCAAGGGACACTGAAGCTTTCTTT. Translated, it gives CASSRVVAGGARDTEAFF.